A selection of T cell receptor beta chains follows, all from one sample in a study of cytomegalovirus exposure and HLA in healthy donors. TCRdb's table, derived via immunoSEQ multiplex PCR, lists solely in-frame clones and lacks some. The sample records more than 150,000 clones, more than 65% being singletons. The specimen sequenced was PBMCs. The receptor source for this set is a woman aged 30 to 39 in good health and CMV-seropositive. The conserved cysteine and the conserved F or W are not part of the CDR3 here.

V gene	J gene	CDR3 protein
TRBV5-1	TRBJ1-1	ASSLNAGGQAEAF
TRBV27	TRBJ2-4	ASSFFPPELAGKNIQY
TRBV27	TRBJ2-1	ASRPTGMANEQF
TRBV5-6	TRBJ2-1	ASSQPLLAGVDNEQF
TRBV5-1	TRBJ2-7	ASSLGAAIYEQY
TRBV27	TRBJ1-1	ASRTFRGRGFPAF
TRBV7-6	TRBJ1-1	ASSRGGSGNTEAF
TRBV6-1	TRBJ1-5	ASRSRGDQPQH
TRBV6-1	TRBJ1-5	ASSPTENQPQH
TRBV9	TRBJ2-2	ASREGAANTGELF
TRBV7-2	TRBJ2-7	ASSRSLGDEQY
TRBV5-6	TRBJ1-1	ASRRTGRDTEAF
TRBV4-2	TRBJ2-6	ASTKVGSFSGANVLT
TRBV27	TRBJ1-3	ASARGSSGNTIY
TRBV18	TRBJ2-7	ASSPEGYEQY
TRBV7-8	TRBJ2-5	ASSLRPGLPQETQY
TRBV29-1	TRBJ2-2	SVGESGTGELF
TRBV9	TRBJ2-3	ASSVSSQDTQY
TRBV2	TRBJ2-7	ASRAGQGSYEQY
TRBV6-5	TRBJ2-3	ASSPMGADTQY
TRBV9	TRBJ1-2	ASSSRGAYGYT
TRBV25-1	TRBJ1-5	ASSETAYSNQPQH
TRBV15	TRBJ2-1	ATSRDGSGVDDEQF
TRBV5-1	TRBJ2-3	ASSLRRVPDTQY
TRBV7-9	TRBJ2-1	ASSLVGGPVHEQF
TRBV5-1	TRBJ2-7	ASTPGTGYYEQY
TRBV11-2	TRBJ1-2	ASSPGTVYGYT
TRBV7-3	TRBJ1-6	ASSLGTFGSPLH
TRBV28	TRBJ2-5	ASSLNWAEETQY
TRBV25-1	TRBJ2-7	ASSEGTSITIA
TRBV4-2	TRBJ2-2	ASSHDLAGAANTGELF
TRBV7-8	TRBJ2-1	ASSLNRGYEQF
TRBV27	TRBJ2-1	ASSFSGTTHNEQF
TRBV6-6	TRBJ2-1	ASSYSAGGPNEQF
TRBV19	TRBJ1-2	ASSIIRGDYGYT
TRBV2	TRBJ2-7	ASSRTVWELRYEQY
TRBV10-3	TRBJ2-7	AIRGPNYEQY
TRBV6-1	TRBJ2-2	ASSEYSGASGELF
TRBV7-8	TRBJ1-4	ASSLQEKLF
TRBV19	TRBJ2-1	ASSHISGSRSYNEQF
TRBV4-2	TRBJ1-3	ASSQTLSSGNTIY
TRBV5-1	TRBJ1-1	ASSWDRVMNTEAF
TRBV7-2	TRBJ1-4	ASSSEGQGWEKLF
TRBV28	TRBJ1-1	ASSPPERGGSKAF
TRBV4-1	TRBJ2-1	ASSQDLGLLEQF
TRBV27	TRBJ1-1	ASRSRLWGRPGPNTEAF
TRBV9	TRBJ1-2	ASTKGTGNYGYT